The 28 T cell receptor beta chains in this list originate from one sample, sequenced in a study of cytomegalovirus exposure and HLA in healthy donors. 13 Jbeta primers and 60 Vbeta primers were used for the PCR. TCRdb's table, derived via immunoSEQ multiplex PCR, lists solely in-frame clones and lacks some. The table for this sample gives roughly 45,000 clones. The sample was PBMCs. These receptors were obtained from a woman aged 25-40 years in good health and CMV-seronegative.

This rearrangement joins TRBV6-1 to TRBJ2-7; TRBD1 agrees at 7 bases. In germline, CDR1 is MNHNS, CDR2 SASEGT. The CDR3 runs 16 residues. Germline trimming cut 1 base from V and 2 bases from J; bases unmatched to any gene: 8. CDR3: CASSEEQRTGTYEQYF. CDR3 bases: TGTGCCAGCAGTGAAGAGCAGAGGACAGGAACCTACGAGCAGTACTTC.

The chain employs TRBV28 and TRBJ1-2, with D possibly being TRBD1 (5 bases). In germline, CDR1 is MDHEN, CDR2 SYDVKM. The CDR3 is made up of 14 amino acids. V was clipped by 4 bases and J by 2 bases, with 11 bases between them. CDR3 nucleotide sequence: TGTGCCAGCAGTTACGGCGGGGGAAACTATGGCTACACCTTC. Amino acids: CASSYGGGNYGYTF.

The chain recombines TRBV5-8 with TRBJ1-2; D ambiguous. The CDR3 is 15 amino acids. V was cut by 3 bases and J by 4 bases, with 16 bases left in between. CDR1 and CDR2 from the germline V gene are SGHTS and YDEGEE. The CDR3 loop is CASSYPGSSAYGYTF. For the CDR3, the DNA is TGTGCCAGCAGCTACCCTGGGAGTTCGGCCTATGGCTACACCTTC.

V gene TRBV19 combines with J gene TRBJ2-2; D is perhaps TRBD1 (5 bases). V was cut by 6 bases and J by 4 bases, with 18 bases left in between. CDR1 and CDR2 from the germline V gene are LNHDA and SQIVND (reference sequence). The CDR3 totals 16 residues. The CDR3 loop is CASSPTDKGITGELFF. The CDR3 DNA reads TGTGCCAGTAGCCCTACGGACAAGGGAATCACCGGGGAGCTGTTTTTT. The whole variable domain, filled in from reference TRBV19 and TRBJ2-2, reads DGGITQSPKYLFRKEGQNVTLSCEQNLNHDAMYWYRQDPGQGLRLIYYSQIVNDFQKGDIAEGYSVSREKKESFPLTVTSAQKNPTAFYLCASSPTDKGITGELFFGEGSRLTVL.

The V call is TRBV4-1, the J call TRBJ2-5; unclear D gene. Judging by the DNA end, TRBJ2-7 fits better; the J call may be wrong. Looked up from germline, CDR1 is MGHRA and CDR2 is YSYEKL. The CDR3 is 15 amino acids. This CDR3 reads CASSQRQSSSYEQYF. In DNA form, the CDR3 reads TGCGCCAGCAGCCAAAGACAATCAAGCTCCTACGAGCAGTACTTC.

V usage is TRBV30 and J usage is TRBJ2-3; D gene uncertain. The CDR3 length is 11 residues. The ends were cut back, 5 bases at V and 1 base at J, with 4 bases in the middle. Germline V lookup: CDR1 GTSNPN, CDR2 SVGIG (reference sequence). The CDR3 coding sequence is TGTGCCTGGGAGGGCACAGATACGCAGTATTTT. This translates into CAWEGTDTQYF.

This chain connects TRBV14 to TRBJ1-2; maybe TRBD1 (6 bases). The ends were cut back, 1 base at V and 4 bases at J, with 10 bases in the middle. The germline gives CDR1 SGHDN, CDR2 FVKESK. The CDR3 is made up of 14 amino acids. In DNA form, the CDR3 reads TGTGCCAGCAGCCAAGGGACAGAGACCTATGGCTACACCTTC. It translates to CASSQGTETYGYTF.

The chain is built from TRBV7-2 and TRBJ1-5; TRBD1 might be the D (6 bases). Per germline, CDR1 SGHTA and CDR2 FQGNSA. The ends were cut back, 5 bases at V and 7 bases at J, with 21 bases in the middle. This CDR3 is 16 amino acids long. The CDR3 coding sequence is TGTGCCAGCAGCCCGATTACAGGGATGTTGGGGCAGCCCCAGCATTTT. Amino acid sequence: CASSPITGMLGQPQHF.

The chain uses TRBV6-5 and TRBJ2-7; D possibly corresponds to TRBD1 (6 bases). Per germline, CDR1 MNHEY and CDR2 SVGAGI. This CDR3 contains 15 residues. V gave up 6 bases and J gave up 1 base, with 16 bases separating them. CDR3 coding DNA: TGTGCCAGCAGGTCACCCGGGACACGTTCCTACGAGCAGTACTTC. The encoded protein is CASRSPGTRSYEQYF.

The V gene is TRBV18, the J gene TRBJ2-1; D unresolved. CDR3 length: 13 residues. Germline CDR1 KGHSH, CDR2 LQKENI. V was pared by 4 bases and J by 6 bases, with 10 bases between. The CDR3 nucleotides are TGTGCCAGCTCACGGGCGCCTTTCAATGAGCAGTTCTTC. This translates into CASSRAPFNEQFF.

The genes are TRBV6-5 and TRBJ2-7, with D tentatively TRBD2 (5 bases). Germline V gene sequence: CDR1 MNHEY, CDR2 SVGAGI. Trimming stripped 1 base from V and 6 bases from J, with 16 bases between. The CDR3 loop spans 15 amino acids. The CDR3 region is CASSYWLRGALEQYF. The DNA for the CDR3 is TGTGCCAGCAGTTACTGGTTACGGGGAGCCCTCGAGCAGTACTTC.

The CDR3 loop is CASSVNTVNEKLFF. The CDR3 nucleotides are TGTGCCAGCAGCGTAAACACCGTCAATGAAAAACTGTTTTTT. This sequence joins TRBV9 and TRBJ1-4; D remains ambiguous. The CDR3 has 14 amino acids. From germline, CDR1 is SGDLS and CDR2 YYNGEE. Trimming shortened V by 1 base and J by 5 bases, and 9 bases separated the two germline ends.

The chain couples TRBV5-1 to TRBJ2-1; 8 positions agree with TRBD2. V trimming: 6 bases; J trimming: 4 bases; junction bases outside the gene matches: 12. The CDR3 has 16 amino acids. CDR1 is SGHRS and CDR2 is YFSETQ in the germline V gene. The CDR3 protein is CASTRLALAVYNEQFF. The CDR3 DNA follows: TGCGCCAGCACAAGACTAGCGCTCGCAGTATACAATGAGCAGTTCTTC. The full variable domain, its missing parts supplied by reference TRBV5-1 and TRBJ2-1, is KAGVTQTPRYLIKTRGQQVTLSCSPISGHRSVSWYQQTPGQGLQFLFEYFSETQRNKGNFPGRFSGRQFSNSRSEMNVSTLELGDSALYLCASTRLALAVYNEQFFGPGTRLTVL.

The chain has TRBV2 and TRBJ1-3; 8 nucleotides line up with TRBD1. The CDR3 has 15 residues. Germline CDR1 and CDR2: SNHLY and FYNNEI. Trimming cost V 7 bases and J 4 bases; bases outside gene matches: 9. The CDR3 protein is CASTGTGGIGNTIYF. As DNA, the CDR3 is TGTGCCAGCACGGGTACAGGGGGGATAGGAAACACCATATATTTT. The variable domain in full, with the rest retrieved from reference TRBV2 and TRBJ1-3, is EPEVTQTPSHQVTQMGQEVILRCVPISNHLYFYWYRQILGQKVEFLVSFYNNEISEKSEIFDDQFSVERPDGSNFTLKIRSTKLEDSAMYFCASTGTGGIGNTIYFGEGSWLTVV.

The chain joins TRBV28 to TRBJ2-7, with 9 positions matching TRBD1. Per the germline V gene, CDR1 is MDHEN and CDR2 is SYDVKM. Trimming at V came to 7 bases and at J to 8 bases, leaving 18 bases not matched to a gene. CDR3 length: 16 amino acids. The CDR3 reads CASNTLGTGGRVKQYF. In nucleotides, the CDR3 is TGTGCCAGCAACACTCTGGGCACAGGGGGCAGAGTCAAGCAGTACTTC.

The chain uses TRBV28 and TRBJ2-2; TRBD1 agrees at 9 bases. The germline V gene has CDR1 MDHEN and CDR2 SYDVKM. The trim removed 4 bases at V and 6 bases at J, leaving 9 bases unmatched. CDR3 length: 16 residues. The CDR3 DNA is TGTGCCAGCAGTTCCCCGGGGACAGGGAGTTCCGGGGAGCTGTTTTTT. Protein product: CASSSPGTGSSGELFF.

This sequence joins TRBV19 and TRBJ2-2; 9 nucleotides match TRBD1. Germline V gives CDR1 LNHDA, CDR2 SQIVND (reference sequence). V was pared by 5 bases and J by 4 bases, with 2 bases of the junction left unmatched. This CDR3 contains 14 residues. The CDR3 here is CASSRDRATGELFF. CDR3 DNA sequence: TGTGCCAGTAGTCGGGACAGGGCCACCGGGGAGCTGTTTTTT.

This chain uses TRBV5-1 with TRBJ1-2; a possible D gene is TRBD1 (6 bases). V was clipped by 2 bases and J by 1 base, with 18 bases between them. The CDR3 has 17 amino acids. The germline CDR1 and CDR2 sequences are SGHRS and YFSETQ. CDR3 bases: TGCGCCAGCAGCTTACGAGCAGGACAGCGAATTAACTATGGCTACACCTTC. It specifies CASSLRAGQRINYGYTF.

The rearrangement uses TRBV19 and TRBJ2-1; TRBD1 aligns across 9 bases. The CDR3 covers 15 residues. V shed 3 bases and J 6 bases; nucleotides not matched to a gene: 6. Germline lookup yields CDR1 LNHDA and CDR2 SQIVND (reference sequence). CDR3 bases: TGTGCCAGTAGTATGGTACAGGGGGCCGGCAATGAGCAGTTCTTC. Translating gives CASSMVQGAGNEQFF.

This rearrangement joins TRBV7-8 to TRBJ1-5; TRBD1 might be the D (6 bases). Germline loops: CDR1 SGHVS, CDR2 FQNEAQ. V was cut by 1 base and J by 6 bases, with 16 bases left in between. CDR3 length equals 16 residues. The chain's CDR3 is CASSLEVGRGSQPQHF. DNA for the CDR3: TGTGCCAGCAGCTTAGAGGTGGGGAGGGGGAGTCAGCCCCAGCATTTT. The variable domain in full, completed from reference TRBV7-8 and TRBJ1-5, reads GAGVSQSPRYKVAKRGQDVALRCDPISGHVSLFWYQQALGQGPEFLTYFQNEAQLDKSGLPSDRFFAERPEGSVSTLKIQRTQQEDSAVYLCASSLEVGRGSQPQHFGDGTRLSIL.

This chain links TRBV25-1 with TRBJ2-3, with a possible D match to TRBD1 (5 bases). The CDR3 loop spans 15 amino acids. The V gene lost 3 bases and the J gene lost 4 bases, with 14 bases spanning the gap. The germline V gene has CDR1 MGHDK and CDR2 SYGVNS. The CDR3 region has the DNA TGTGCCAGCAGTGAGGGCAGGGTAAGGGCAGATACGCAGTATTTT. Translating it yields CASSEGRVRADTQYF. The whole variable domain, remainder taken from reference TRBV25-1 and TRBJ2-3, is EADIYQTPRYLVIGTGKKITLECSQTMGHDKMYWYQQDPGMELHLIHYSYGVNSTEKGDLSSESTVSRIRTEHFPLTLESARPSHTSQYLCASSEGRVRADTQYFGPGTRLTVL.

CDR3: CASSPWTGSILNYGYTF. The CDR3 DNA reads as TGTGCCAGCTCACCTTGGACAGGGAGCATTCTTAACTATGGCTACACCTTC. The chain joins TRBV18 to TRBJ1-2; 8 bases line up with TRBD1. The germline V gene has CDR1 KGHSH and CDR2 LQKENI. With 3 bases clipped from V and 1 base from J, the junction kept 10 bases outside the gene matches. The CDR3 runs to 17 residues. Full variable domain (missing parts from reference TRBV18 and TRBJ1-2): NAGVMQNPRHLVRRRGQEARLRCSPMKGHSHVYWYRQLPEEGLKFMVYLQKENIIDESGMPKERFSAEFPKEGPSILRIQQVVRGDSAAYFCASSPWTGSILNYGYTFGSGTRLTVV.

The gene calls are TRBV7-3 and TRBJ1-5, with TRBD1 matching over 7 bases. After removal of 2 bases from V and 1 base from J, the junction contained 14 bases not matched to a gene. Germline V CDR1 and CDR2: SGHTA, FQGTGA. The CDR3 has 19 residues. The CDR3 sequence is CASSLPQASRQGSNQPQHF. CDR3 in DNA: TGTGCCAGCAGCTTACCTCAAGCCTCACGACAGGGCAGCAATCAGCCCCAGCATTTT.

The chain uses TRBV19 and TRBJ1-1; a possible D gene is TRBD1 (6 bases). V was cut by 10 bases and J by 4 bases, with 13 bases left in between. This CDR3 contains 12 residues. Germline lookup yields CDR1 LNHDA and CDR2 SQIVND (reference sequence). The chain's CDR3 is CATARGLTEAFF. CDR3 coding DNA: TGTGCCACCGCGCGGGGGCTCACTGAAGCTTTCTTT.

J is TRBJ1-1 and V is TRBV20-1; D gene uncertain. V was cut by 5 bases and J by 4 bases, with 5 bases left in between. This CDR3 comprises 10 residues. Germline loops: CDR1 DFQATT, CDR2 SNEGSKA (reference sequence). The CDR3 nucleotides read TGCAGTGCTGGGAGCACTGAAGCTTTCTTT. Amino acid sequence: CSAGSTEAFF.

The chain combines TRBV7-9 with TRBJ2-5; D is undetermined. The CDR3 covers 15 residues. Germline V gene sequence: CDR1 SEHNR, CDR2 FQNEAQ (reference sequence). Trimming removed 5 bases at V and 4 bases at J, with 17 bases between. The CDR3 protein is CASSPDTSARETQYF. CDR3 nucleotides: TGTGCCAGCAGCCCCGACACTTCGGCGAGAGAGACCCAGTACTTC.

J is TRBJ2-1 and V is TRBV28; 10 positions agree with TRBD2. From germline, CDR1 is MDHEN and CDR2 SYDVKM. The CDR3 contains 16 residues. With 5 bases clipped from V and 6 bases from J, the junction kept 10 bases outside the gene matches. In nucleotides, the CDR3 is TGTGCCAGCAGTCCCCCAGCGGGAGGGCCGCTCAATGAGCAGTTCTTC. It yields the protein CASSPPAGGPLNEQFF.

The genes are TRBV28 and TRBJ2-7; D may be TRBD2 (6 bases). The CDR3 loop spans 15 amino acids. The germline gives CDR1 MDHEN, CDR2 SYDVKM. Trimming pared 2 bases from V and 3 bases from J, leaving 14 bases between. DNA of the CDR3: TGTGCCAGCAGTTTACTCGGGAGCGTCGTCTACGAGCAGTACTTC. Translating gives CASSLLGSVVYEQYF.